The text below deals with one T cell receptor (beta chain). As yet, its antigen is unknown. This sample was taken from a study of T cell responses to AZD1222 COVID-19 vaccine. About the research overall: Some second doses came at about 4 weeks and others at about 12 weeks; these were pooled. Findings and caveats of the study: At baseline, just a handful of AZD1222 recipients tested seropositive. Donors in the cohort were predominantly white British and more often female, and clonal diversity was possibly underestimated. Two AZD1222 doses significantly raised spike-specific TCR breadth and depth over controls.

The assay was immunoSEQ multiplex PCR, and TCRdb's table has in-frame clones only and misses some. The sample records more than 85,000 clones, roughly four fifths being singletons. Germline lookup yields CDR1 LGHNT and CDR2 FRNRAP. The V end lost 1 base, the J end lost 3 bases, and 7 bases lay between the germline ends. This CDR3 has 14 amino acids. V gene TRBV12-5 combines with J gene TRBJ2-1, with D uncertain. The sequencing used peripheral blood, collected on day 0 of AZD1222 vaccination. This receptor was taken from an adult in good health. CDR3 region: CASGLDDGYNEQFF. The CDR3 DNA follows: TGTGCTAGTGGTTTGGACGACGGCTACAATGAGCAGTTCTTC.